Listed below are T cell receptor beta chains from one sample, sequenced in a study of T cells in Graves' hyperthyroidism and ophthalmopathy. TCRdb reanalysed the multiplex PCR reads using MiXCR and keeps one entry per CDR3 protein. The sample gives 600,000 to 850,000 distinct CDR3 sequences, around a sixth of which show up once; roughly a sixth is in the top ten. The specimen was blood. Receptors were obtained from a woman in her forties or fifties with Graves' hyperthyroidism that later progressed to Graves' ophthalmopathy. CDR3s include the opening cysteine and the closing phenylalanine or tryptophan. D genes are given only for firm matches. For some rows the clone size is stated as once, few or many, or as a class when expanded; others skip it.

clone size,J gene,V gene,D gene,CDR3 DNA,CDR3 protein
.,TRBJ1-2,TRBV3-1,.,TGTGCCAGCAGCCAAAATCTTGATTTCGAGATGAACTATGGCTACACCTTC,CASSQNLDFEMNYGYTF
many,TRBJ2-2,TRBV12-3/TRBV12-4,.,TGTGCCAGCCGGAGGGGGGCGAGCGGGGAGCTGTTTTTT,CASRRGASGELFF
.,TRBJ1-1,TRBV6-1,.,TGTGCCAGCAGCGAGAGGGTTAACACTGAAGCTTTCTTT,CASSERVNTEAFF
once,TRBJ1-5,TRBV6-2/TRBV6-3,.,TGTGCCAGCAGCCAAGGGGAGGTTAGCAATCAGCCCCAGCATTTT,CASSQGEVSNQPQHF
few,TRBJ1-5,TRBV12-3/TRBV12-4,.,TGTGCCAGCAGTTTTGCCCCGAATCAGCCCCAGCATTTT,CASSFAPNQPQHF
few,TRBJ2-7,TRBV3-1,.,TGTGCCAGCAGCCAAGATCCCCTTCTATACGAGCAGTACTTC,CASSQDPLLYEQYF
few,TRBJ2-3,TRBV27,.,TGTGCCAGCAGTAGGGTTGGCCTTGAAAACACAGATACGCAGTATTTT,CASSRVGLENTDTQYF
.,TRBJ2-2,TRBV2,TRBD1,TGTGCCAGCGACAGGGGGCCGGTCGGGGAGCTGTTTTTT,CASDRGPVGELFF
many,TRBJ1-5,TRBV12-3/TRBV12-4,.,TGTGCCAGCCTGCCCCCGGGGCCGTTAAATCAGCCCCAGCATTTT,CASLPPGPLNQPQHF
few,TRBJ1-5,TRBV30,.,TGTGCCTGGAGTAGGGGGCAGCCCCAGCATTTT,CAWSRGQPQHF
.,TRBJ1-4,TRBV18,.,TGTGCCAGCTCCCAAGTTGCAACTAATGAAAAACTGTTTTTT,CASSQVATNEKLFF
.,TRBJ1-3,TRBV7-9,TRBD1,TGTGCCAGCAGCACGTACCGGGACAGGGGGCACACCATATATTTT,CASSTYRDRGHTIYF
.,TRBJ1-1,TRBV19,.,TGTGCCAGTAGTATGGGAGCGGGGAACACTGAAGCTTTCTTT,CASSMGAGNTEAFF
few,TRBJ2-2,TRBV24-1,.,TGTGCCACCAGTGATTTCATCTATACCACCGGGACAGCGGGGGACACCGGGGAGCTGTTTTTT,CATSDFIYTTGTAGDTGELFF
many,TRBJ2-5,TRBV30,TRBD2,TGTGCCTGGAGTGTATCTGGGGGGGGGACCCAGTACTTC,CAWSVSGGGTQYF
.,TRBJ2-3,TRBV11-3,.,TGTGCCAGCAGCTTAGTCCCAGGGGGCACAGATACGCAGTATTTT,CASSLVPGGTDTQYF
many,TRBJ1-2,TRBV5-1,TRBD1,TGCGCCAGCAGCTTGGAAGGGGACAGTGAATATGGCTACACCTTC,CASSLEGDSEYGYTF
.,TRBJ2-6,TRBV6-1,.,TGTGCCAGCAATAGGGTCTCTGGGGCCAACGTCCTGACTTTC,CASNRVSGANVLTF
.,TRBJ2-2,TRBV12-3/TRBV12-4,.,TGTGCCAGCAGAGGGGGGGGGAACACCGGGGAGCTGTTTTTT,CASRGGGNTGELFF
many,TRBJ1-1,TRBV7-6,.,TGTGCCAGCAGCTTAAGGGAAAGTTTCACTGAAGCTTTCTTT,CASSLRESFTEAFF
.,TRBJ2-3,TRBV29-1,.,TGCAGCGTTGAAGTGGCCCATGAAAGCACAGATACGCAGTATTTT,CSVEVAHESTDTQYF
many,TRBJ1-1,TRBV5-1,.,TGCGCCAGCAGCCCAGGGATGGGCACTGAAGCTTTCTTT,CASSPGMGTEAFF
many,TRBJ2-7,TRBV2,TRBD1,TGTGCCAGCAGGGACCGGACAGGGTTTTGGGAGCAGTACTTC,CASRDRTGFWEQYF
few,TRBJ2-5,TRBV12-3/TRBV12-4,TRBD2,TGTGCCAGCAGTTTGGGGCGGGGGGGCCAGGAGACCCAGTACTTC,CASSLGRGGQETQYF
few,TRBJ1-6,TRBV6-1,TRBD1,TGTGCCAGCAGTGAAGATGGGACAGGGTATTCACCCCTCCACTTT,CASSEDGTGYSPLHF
many,TRBJ2-7,TRBV20-1,.,TGCAGTACTTGGGGATACTACGAGCAGTACTTC,CSTWGYYEQYF
.,TRBJ1-6,TRBV3-1,.,TGTGCCAGCAGCCGAGGTGCCAGAAATAATTCACCCCTCCACTTT,CASSRGARNNSPLHF
many,TRBJ2-1,TRBV11-2,TRBD1,TGTGCCAGCAGCTTATTAGGGGGACAGGTAATCTACAATGAGCAGTTCTTC,CASSLLGGQVIYNEQFF
.,TRBJ2-2,TRBV10-2,.,TGCGCCAGCAGTGACCGGAGGACCGGGGAGCTGTTTTTT,CASSDRRTGELFF
.,TRBJ2-7,TRBV2,TRBD2,TGTGCCAGCACCGGACTAGCGGGGGTCGAGCAGTACTTC,CASTGLAGVEQYF
.,TRBJ2-4,TRBV7-3,.,TGTGCCAGCAGCCCGGCCCCTCAAGTTGGGGGCAAAAACATTCAGTACTTC,CASSPAPQVGGKNIQYF
.,TRBJ2-1,TRBV7-9,TRBD1,TGTGCCAGCAGCTTAGATCCGGGACAGGGCAAAAATGAGCAGTTCTTC,CASSLDPGQGKNEQFF
few,TRBJ1-4,TRBV14,.,TGTGCCAGCAGCCAAGATACGGGCAGGGTCGGGGAAAAACTGTTTTTT,CASSQDTGRVGEKLFF
few,TRBJ1-1,TRBV7-9,.,TGTGCCAGCAGCTTAGCCCTTCCGGCTACGAACACTGAAGCTTTCTTT,CASSLALPATNTEAFF
few,TRBJ1-6,TRBV20-1,.,TGCAGTGCTGGCAAGGCCCCCGTCGATTCACCCCTCCACTTT,CSAGKAPVDSPLHF
many,TRBJ1-6,TRBV7-8,.,TGTGCCAGCAGCTCCAGCTGGGGGAATTCACCCCTCCACTTT,CASSSSWGNSPLHF
.,TRBJ1-2,TRBV6-1,.,TGTGCCAGCAGATTCGGATCCGGCTATGGCTACACCTTC,CASRFGSGYGYTF
many,TRBJ2-7,TRBV5-1,.,TGCGCCAGCAGCTTTATGGGAAACGAGCAGTACTTC,CASSFMGNEQYF
.,TRBJ2-5,TRBV5-6,TRBD2,TGTGCCAGCAGCGTATTGACTAGCGGGGTCCAAGAGACCCAGTACTTC,CASSVLTSGVQETQYF
.,TRBJ1-2,TRBV28,TRBD1,TGTGCCAGCAGAGGGGACAGGGGGCATGGCTACACCTTC,CASRGDRGHGYTF
few,TRBJ2-7,TRBV2,.,TGTGCCAGCAGTGCGTCGCCAGAGGCCTACGAGCAGTACTTC,CASSASPEAYEQYF
.,TRBJ2-7,TRBV7-2,TRBD1,TGTGCCAGCAGCCTGGACAGGGGGGGTGGTGAGCAGTACTTC,CASSLDRGGGEQYF
few,TRBJ1-5,TRBV20-1,.,TGCAGTGCTTCAGGACTTCCGGGAAATCAGCCCCAGCATTTT,CSASGLPGNQPQHF
many,TRBJ1-1,TRBV11-2,.,TGTGCCAGCAGCCTGAGGGCCATGAACACTGAAGCTTTCTTT,CASSLRAMNTEAFF
few,TRBJ1-5,TRBV19,.,TGTGCCAGTAGTATACCTTTCGGACAGACACTCAATCAGCCCCAGCATTTT,CASSIPFGQTLNQPQHF
many,TRBJ1-1,TRBV30,TRBD1,TGTGCCTGGAGTGTACCGACAGGGGCTAAGAACACTGAAGCTTTCTTT,CAWSVPTGAKNTEAFF
few,TRBJ1-5,TRBV4-1,.,TGCGCCAGCAGCCAGAATAGCAGGGGAGTCGGACAGCCCCAGCATTTT,CASSQNSRGVGQPQHF
.,TRBJ1-2,TRBV27,TRBD1,TGTGCCAGCAAATCCCCGGGACAGGGGGCTAACTATGGCTACACCTTC,CASKSPGQGANYGYTF
many,TRBJ2-3,TRBV18,.,TGTGCCAGCTCACCACCTGACAGCATCAGCACAGATACGCAGTATTTT,CASSPPDSISTDTQYF
many,TRBJ1-5,TRBV27,.,TGTGCCAGCAGTCCGATACGGGGGGCAGGACAGCCCCAGCATTTT,CASSPIRGAGQPQHF